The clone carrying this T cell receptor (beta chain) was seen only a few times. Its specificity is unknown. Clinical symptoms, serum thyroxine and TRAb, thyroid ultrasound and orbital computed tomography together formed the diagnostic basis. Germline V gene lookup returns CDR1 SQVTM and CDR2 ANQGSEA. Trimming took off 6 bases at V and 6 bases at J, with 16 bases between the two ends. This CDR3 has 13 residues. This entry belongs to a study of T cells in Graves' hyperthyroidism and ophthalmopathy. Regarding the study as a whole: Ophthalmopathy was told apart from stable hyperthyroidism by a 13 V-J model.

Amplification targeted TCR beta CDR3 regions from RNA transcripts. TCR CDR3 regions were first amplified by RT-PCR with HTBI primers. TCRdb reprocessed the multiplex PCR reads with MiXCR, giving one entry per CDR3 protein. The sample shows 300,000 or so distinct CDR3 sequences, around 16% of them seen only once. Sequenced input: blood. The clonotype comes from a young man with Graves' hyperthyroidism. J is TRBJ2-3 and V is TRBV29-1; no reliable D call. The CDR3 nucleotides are TGCAGCGTCGTAACAGCGTTTACGGATACGCAGTATTTT. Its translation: CSVVTAFTDTQYF.